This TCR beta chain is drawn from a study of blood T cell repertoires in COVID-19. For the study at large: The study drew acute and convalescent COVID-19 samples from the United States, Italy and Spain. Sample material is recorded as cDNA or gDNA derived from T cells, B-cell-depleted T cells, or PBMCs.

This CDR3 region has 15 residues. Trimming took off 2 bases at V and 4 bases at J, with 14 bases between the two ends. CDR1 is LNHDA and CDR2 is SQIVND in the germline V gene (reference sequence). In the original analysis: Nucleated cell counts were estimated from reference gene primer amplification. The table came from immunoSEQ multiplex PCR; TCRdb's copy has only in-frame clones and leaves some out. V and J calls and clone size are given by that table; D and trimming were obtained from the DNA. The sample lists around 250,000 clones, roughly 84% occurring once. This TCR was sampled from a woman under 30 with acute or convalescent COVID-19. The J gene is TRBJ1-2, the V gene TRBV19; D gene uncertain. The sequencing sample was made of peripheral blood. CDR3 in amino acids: CASSIFQPRGYGYTF. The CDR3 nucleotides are TGTGCCAGTAGTATATTCCAACCACGGGGCTATGGCTACACCTTC. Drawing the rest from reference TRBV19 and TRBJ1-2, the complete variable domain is DGGITQSPKYLFRKEGQNVTLSCEQNLNHDAMYWYRQDPGQGLRLIYYSQIVNDFQKGDIAEGYSVSREKKESFPLTVTSAQKNPTAFYLCASSIFQPRGYGYTFGSGTRLTVV.